This passage covers 6 T cell receptor beta chains from one sample sequenced in a study of blood T cell repertoires in COVID-19 (dated by TCRdb to 2018 to 2021). Libraries were prepared through the immunoSEQ multiplex PCR assay. As stored in TCRdb, this immuneACCESS dataset retains in-frame rearrangements with V and J assigned. A fraction of the clones does not appear; measured against another copy, unresolved V genes explain less than half of the discrepancy, and the remainder lacks a known reason. The sample data list more than 80,000 clones, and around 80% of these were observed just once. Clones ranked in the top ten supply 14% to 15% of the sample. Sequencing was done on a sample of peripheral blood. These receptor sequences come from a woman in her sixties or seventies with acute or convalescent COVID-19.

The chain recombines TRBV19 with TRBJ2-1, with no clear D. CDR1 LNHDA and CDR2 SQIVND come from the germline V gene (reference sequence). The V gene lost 6 bases and the J gene lost 8 bases, with 23 bases spanning the gap. This CDR3 spans 16 amino acids. CDR3 loop: CASRPARRRNKDEQFF. The DNA of the CDR3 is TGTGCCAGTAGACCCGCGAGGCGAAGGAATAAGGATGAGCAGTTCTTC.

The rearrangement links TRBV5-1 to TRBJ2-7, with a weak D call TRBD1 (5 bases). Germline V CDR1 and CDR2: SGHRS, YFSETQ. Trimming cost V 1 base and J 2 bases, with 7 bases left between them. The CDR3 has 13 amino acids. The DNA for the CDR3 is TGCGCCAGCAGCTTGCAGGGAACCTACGAGCAGTACTTC. Its translation is CASSLQGTYEQYF. The variable domain in full, completed from reference TRBV5-1 and TRBJ2-7, reads KAGVTQTPRYLIKTRGQQVTLSCSPISGHRSVSWYQQTPGQGLQFLFEYFSETQRNKGNFPGRFSGRQFSNSRSEMNVSTLELGDSALYLCASSLQGTYEQYFGPGTRLTVT.

The V gene is TRBV6-5, the J gene TRBJ1-5; D gene uncertain. With 6 bases removed from V and 0 bases from J, the gap between germline ends came to 12 bases. The germline CDR1 and CDR2 sequences are MNHEY and SVGAGI. The CDR3 covers 15 residues. The CDR3, as DNA: TGTGCCAGCAGGCCTCCGGGGAGTAGCAATCAGCCCCAGCATTTT. Amino acids: CASRPPGSSNQPQHF.

Written as DNA, the CDR3 is TGTGCCAGCTCACCGCGGGACAGGGGGGATCAGCCCCAGCATTTT. Its translation is CASSPRDRGDQPQHF. The rearrangement joins TRBV18 to TRBJ1-5; 11 nucleotides match TRBD1. The CDR3 sequence is 15 residues long. CDR1 is KGHSH and CDR2 is LQKENI in the germline V gene. V lost 3 bases and J lost 5; bases outside the gene matches: 3.

J is TRBJ2-3 and V is TRBV10-3; a possible D gene is TRBD2 (7 bases). CDR3 length equals 11 residues. V shed 11 bases and J shed 7 bases, with 13 bases lying between them. The V gene's germline CDR1 is ENHRY and CDR2 SYGVKD. The CDR3 here is CASGGAYTQYF. The CDR3 DNA follows: TGTGCCTCTGGGGGGGCCTATACGCAGTATTTT.

The CDR3 DNA sequence: TGTGCCAGCAGCTTGGGGACAGTCCTGAACTACGACGAGCAGTACTTC. It yields the protein CASSLGTVLNYDEQYF. The genes are TRBV5-8 and TRBJ2-7, with D possibly TRBD1 on 6 matching bases. V lost 0 bases and J 5 bases, leaving 18 bases between the germline ends. The germline CDR1 and CDR2 sequences are SGHTS and YDEGEE. The CDR3 spans 16 residues.